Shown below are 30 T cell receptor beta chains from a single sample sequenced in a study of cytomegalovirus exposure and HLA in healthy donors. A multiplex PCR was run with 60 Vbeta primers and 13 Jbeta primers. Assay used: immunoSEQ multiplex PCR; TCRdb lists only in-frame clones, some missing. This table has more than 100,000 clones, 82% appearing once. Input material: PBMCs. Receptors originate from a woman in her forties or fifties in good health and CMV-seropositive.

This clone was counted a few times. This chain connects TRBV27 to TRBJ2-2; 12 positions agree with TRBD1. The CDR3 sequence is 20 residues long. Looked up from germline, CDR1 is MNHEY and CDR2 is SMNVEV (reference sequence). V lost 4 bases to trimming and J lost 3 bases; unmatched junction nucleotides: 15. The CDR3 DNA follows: TGTGCCAGCAGTTCCGGACTTAAATGGGGACAGGGGGCGGACACCGGGGAGCTGTTTTTT. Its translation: CASSSGLKWGQGADTGELFF.

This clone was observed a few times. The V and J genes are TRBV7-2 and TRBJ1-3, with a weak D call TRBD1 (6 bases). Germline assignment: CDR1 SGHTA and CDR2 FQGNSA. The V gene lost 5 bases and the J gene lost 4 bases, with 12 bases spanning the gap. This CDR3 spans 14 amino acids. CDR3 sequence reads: CASSLDRRGNTIYF. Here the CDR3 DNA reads TGTGCCAGCAGCCTGGACAGACGGGGAAACACCATATATTTT.

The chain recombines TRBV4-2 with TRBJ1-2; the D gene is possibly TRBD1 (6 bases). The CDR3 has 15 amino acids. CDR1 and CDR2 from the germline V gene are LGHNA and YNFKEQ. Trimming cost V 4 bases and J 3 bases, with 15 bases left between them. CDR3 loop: CASSRPKGEYYGYTF. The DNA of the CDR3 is TGTGCCAGCAGCCGACCAAAGGGGGAGTACTATGGCTACACCTTC.

The chain's CDR3 is CASRPGLDTGELFF. The CDR3 nucleotides read TGTGCCAGCCGACCGGGACTAGACACCGGGGAGCTGTTTTTT. The chain carries TRBV5-6 and TRBJ2-2, with 8 positions matching TRBD2. The V gene end was trimmed by 7 bases and the J gene end by 3 bases; junction bases not matched to a gene: 5. CDR1 is SGHDT and CDR2 is YYEEEE in the germline V gene. The CDR3 loop spans 14 amino acids.

CDR3 sequence: CASSRDILSYEQYF. For the CDR3, the DNA is TGTGCCAGCAGCCGGGACATCCTCTCCTACGAGCAGTACTTC. The rearrangement links TRBV2 to TRBJ2-7; TRBD1 might be the D (6 bases). CDR3 length equals 14 residues. V lost 6 bases and J 0 bases, leaving 12 bases between the germline ends. CDR1 is SNHLY, CDR2 FYNNEI, per germline.

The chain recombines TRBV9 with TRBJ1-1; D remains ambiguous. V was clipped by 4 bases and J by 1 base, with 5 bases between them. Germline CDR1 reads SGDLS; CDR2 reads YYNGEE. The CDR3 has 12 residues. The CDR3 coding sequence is TGTGCCAGCAGCCCCCAGAACACTGAAGCTTTCTTT. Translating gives CASSPQNTEAFF. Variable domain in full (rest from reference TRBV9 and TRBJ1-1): DSGVTQTPKHLITATGQRVTLRCSPRSGDLSVYWYQQSLDQGLQFLIQYYNGEERAKGNILERFSAQQFPDLHSELNLSSLELGDSALYFCASSPQNTEAFFGQGTRLTVV.

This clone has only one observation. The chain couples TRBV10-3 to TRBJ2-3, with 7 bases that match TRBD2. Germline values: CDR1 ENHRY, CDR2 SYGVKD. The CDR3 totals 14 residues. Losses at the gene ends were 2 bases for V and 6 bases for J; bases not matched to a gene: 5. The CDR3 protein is CAISEVLAGDTQYF. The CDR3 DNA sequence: TGTGCCATCAGTGAGGTGTTAGCGGGTGATACGCAGTATTTT.

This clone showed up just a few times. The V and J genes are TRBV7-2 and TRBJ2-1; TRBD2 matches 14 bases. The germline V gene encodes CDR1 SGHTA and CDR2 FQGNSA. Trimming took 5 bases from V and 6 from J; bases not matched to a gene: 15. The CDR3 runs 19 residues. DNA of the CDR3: TGTGCCAGCAGCCTAGTGGGACTAGCGGGAGATAGGGGGGGCAATGAGCAGTTCTTC. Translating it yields CASSLVGLAGDRGGNEQFF. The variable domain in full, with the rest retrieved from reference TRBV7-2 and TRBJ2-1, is GAGVSQSPSNKVTEKGKDVELRCDPISGHTALYWYRQSLGQGLEFLIYFQGNSAPDKSGLPSDRFSAERTGGSVSTLTIQRTQQEDSAVYLCASSLVGLAGDRGGNEQFFGPGTRLTVL.

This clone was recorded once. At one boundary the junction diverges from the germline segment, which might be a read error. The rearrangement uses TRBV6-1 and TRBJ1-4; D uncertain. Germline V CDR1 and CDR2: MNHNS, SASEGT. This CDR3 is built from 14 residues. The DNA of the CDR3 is TGTGCCAGCAGAGAAGGCAGATATAATGAAAAACTGTTTTTT. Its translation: CASREGRYNEKLFF.

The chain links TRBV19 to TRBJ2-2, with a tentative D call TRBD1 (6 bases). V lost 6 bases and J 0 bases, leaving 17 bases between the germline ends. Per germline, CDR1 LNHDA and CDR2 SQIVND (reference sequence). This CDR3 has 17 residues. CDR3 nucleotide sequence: TGTGCCAGTAGCATTCTCCCACAGGGAACGAACACCGGGGAGCTGTTTTTT. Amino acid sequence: CASSILPQGTNTGELFF.

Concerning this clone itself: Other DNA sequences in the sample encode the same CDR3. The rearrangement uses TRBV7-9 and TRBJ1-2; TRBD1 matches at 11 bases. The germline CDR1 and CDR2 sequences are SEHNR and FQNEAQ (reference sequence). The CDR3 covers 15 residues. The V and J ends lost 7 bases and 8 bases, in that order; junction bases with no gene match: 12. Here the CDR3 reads CASTHTGTGGSGYTF. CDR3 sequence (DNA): TGTGCCAGCACTCATACCGGGACAGGGGGTTCCGGCTACACCTTC.

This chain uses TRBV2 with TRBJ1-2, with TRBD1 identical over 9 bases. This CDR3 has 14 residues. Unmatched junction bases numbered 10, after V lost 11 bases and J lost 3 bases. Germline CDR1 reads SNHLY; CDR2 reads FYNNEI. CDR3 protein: CACTGGAFYYGYTF. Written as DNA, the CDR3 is TGTGCCTGCACAGGGGGCGCGTTCTACTATGGCTACACCTTC. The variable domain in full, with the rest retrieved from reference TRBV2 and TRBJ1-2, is EPEVTQTPSHQVTQMGQEVILRCVPISNHLYFYWYRQILGQKVEFLVSFYNNEISEKSEIFDDQFSVERPDGSNFTLKIRSTKLEDSAMYFCACTGGAFYYGYTFGSGTRLTVV.

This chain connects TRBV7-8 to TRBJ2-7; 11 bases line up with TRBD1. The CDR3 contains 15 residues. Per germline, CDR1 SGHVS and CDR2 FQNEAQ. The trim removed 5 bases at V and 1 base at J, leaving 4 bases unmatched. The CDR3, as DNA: TGTGCCAGCAGCAAGGACAGGGGGCTTTCCTACGAGCAGTACTTC. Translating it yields CASSKDRGLSYEQYF.

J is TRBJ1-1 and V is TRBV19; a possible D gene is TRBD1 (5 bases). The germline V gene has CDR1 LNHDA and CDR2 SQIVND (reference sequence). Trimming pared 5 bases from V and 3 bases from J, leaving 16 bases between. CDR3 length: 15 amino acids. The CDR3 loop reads CASSPRGRDYTEAFF. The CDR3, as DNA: TGTGCCAGTAGTCCAAGGGGCAGGGACTACACTGAAGCTTTCTTT. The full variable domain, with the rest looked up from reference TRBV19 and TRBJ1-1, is DGGITQSPKYLFRKEGQNVTLSCEQNLNHDAMYWYRQDPGQGLRLIYYSQIVNDFQKGDIAEGYSVSREKKESFPLTVTSAQKNPTAFYLCASSPRGRDYTEAFFGQGTRLTVV.

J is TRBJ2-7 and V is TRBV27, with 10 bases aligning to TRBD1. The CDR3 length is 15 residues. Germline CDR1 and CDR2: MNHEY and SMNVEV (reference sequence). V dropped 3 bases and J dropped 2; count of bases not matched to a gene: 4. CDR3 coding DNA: TGTGCCAGCAGTTTCGGGACAGGGGAAACCTACGAGCAGTACTTC. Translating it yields CASSFGTGETYEQYF.

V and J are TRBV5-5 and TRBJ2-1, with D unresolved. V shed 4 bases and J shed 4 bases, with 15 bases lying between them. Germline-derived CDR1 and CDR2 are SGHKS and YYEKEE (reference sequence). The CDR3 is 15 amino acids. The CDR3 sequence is CASSQGPNSYNEQFF. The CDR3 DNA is TGTGCCAGCAGCCAAGGCCCGAACAGTTACAATGAGCAGTTCTTC.

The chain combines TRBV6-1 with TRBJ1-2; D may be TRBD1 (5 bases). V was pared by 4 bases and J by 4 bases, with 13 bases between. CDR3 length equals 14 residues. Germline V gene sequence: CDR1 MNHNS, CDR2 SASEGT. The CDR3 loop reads CASSGSTTVYGYTF. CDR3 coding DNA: TGTGCCAGCAGTGGGAGTACGACAGTCTATGGCTACACCTTC.

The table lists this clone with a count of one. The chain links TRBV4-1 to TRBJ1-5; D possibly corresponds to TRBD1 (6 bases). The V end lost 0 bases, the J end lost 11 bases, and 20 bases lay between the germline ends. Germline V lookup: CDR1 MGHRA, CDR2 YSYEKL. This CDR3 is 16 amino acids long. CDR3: CASSQDRVWGLEAQHF. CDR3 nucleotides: TGCGCCAGCAGCCAAGATCGGGTTTGGGGGCTCGAAGCCCAGCATTTT.

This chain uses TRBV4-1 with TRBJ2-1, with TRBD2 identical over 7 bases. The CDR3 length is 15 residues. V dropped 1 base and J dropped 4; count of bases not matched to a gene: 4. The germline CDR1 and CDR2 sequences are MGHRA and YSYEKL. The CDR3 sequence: CASSQGLADYNEQFF. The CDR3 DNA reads TGCGCCAGCAGCCAAGGGCTAGCGGATTACAATGAGCAGTTCTTC.

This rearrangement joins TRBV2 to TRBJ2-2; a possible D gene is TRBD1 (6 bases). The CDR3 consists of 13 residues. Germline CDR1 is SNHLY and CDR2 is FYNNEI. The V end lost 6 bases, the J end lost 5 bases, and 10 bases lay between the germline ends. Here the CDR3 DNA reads TGTGCCAGCAGAGACAGGTTAACCGGGGAGCTGTTTTTT. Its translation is CASRDRLTGELFF.

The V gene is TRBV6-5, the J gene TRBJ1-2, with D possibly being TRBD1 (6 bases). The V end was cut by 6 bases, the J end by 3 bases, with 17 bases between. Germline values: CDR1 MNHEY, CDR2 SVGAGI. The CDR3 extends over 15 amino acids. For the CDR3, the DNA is TGTGCCAGCAGCCCCTGGGGGCTTAGGCACTATGGCTACACCTTC. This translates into CASSPWGLRHYGYTF.

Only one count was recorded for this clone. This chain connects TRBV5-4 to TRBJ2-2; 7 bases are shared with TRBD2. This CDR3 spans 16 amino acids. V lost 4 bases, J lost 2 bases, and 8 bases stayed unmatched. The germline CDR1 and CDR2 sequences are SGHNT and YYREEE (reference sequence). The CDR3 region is CASSLGGGTNTGELFF. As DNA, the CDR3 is TGTGCCAGCAGCCTCGGGGGAGGGACTAACACCGGGGAGCTGTTTTTT. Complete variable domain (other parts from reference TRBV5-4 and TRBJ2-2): ETGVTQSPTHLIKTRGQQVTLRCSSQSGHNTVSWYQQALGQGPQFIFQYYREEENGRGNFPPRFSGLQFPNYSSELNVNALELDDSALYLCASSLGGGTNTGELFFGEGSRLTVL.

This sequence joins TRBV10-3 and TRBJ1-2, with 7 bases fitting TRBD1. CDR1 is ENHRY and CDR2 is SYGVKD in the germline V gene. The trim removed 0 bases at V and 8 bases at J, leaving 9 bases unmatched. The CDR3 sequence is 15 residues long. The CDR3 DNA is TGTGCCATCAGTGAGTCAGGAGGGACAGCGACCGGCTACACCTTC. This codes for CAISESGGTATGYTF.

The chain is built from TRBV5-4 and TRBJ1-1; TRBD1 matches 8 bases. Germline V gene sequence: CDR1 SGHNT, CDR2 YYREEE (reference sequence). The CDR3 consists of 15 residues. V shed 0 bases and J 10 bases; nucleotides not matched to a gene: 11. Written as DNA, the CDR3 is TGTGCCAGCAGCTTGGAATCCGGCAGGGGGCGCCGAGCTTTCTTT. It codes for CASSLESGRGRRAFF.

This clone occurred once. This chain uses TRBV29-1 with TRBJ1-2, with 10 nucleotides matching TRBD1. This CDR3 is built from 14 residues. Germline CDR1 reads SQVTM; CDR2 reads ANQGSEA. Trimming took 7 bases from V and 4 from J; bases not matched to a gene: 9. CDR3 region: CSATPGTGAYGYTF. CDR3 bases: TGCAGCGCAACTCCCGGGACAGGGGCCTATGGCTACACCTTC.

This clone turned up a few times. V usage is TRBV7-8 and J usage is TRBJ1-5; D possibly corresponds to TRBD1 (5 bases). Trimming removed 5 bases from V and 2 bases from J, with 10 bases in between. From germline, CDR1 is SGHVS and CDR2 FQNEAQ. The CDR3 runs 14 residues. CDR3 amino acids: CASSPRGGNQPQHF. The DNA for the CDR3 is TGTGCCAGCAGCCCTCGGGGGGGCAATCAGCCCCAGCATTTT.

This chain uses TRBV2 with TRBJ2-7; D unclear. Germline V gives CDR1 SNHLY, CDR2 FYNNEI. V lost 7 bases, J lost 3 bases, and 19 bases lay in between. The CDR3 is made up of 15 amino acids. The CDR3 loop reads CASNSFHLGNYEQYF. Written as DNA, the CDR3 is TGTGCCAGCAACTCCTTTCACTTGGGCAACTACGAGCAGTACTTC. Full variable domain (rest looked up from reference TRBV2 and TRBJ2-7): EPEVTQTPSHQVTQMGQEVILRCVPISNHLYFYWYRQILGQKVEFLVSFYNNEISEKSEIFDDQFSVERPDGSNFTLKIRSTKLEDSAMYFCASNSFHLGNYEQYFGPGTRLTVT.

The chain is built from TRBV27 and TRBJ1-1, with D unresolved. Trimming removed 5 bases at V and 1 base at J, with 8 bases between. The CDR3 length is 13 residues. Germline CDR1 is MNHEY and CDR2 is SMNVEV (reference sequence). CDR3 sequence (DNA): TGTGCCAGCAGTAGGTTAGCGAACACTGAAGCTTTCTTT. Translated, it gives CASSRLANTEAFF.

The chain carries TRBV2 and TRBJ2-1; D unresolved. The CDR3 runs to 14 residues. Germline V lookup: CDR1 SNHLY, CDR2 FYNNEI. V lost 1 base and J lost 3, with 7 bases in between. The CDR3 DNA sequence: TGTGCCAGCAGTGAAGGGCCAGGCTACAATGAGCAGTTCTTC. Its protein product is CASSEGPGYNEQFF.

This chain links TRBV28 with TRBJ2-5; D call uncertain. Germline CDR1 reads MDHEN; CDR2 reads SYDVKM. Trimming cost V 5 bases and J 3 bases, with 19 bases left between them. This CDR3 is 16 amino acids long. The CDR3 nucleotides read TGTGCCAGCAGTCCGGCCAAGCGCTCTCTCAAAGAGACCCAGTACTTC. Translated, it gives CASSPAKRSLKETQYF.